The rows below give T cell receptor beta chains drawn from one sample of a study of T cells in localized non-small cell lung cancer. The repertoire was sequenced with immunoSEQ multiplex PCR; TCRdb's copy has only in-frame clones and lacks some. The data hold approximately 35,000 clones, with roughly 90% observed a single time. Sequences were derived from peripheral blood, sampled before any cancer treatment. The source is a man aged 40 to 70 with stage I lung adenocarcinoma. The CDR3 runs from the conserved cysteine through the conserved F or W. D genes are given only for firm matches. Some rows mark clone size as missing; the rest say once, few, many or name a class of expanded clone.

D: TRBD2; V: TRBV9; size: .; J: TRBJ2-2; CDR3: CASSVGGHTGELFF; DNA: TGTGCCAGCAGCGTGGGAGGGCACACCGGGGAGCTGTTTTTT
D: TRBD2; V: TRBV7-6; size: .; J: TRBJ2-5; CDR3: CASSRDRLAGSLEETQYF; DNA: TGTGCCAGCAGCCGCGACAGACTAGCGGGAAGCCTGGAAGAGACCCAGTACTTC
D: .; V: TRBV5-1; size: .; J: TRBJ2-7; CDR3: CASSLMQTAYEQYF; DNA: TGCGCCAGCAGCTTGATGCAGACCGCGTACGAGCAGTACTTC
D: .; V: TRBV9; size: .; J: TRBJ1-1; CDR3: CASSVDVWTTEAFF; DNA: TGTGCCAGCAGCGTAGATGTGTGGACCACTGAAGCTTTCTTT
D: TRBD2; V: TRBV2; size: few; J: TRBJ2-6; CDR3: CASSVRPGGTGANVLTF; DNA: TGTGCCAGCAGTGTTAGGCCGGGAGGAACTGGGGCCAACGTCCTGACTTTC
D: .; V: TRBV11-2; size: .; J: TRBJ1-1; CDR3: CASRYSLNTEAFF; DNA: TGTGCCAGCAGGTATAGCTTGAACACTGAAGCTTTCTTT
D: TRBD1; V: TRBV6-5; size: .; J: TRBJ2-5; CDR3: CASSYGRDRGETQYF; DNA: TGTGCCAGCAGTTACGGGCGGGACAGGGGAGAGACCCAGTACTTC
D: .; V: TRBV5-1; size: medium-sized; J: TRBJ1-3; CDR3: CASSLNGHGNTIYF; DNA: TGCGCCAGCAGCTTGAACGGACATGGAAACACCATATATTTT
D: .; V: TRBV5-1; size: .; J: TRBJ2-7; CDR3: CASSSRTGFPYEQYF; DNA: TGCGCCAGCAGCTCAAGAACAGGGTTCCCCTACGAGCAGTACTTC
D: .; V: TRBV11-3; size: .; J: TRBJ2-1; CDR3: CASSPVGLGHEQFF; DNA: TGTGCCAGCAGCCCAGTGGGATTAGGACATGAGCAGTTCTTC
D: .; V: TRBV10-3; size: .; J: TRBJ2-1; CDR3: CAIRDWDNEQFF; DNA: TGTGCCATCAGGGACTGGGACAATGAGCAGTTCTTC
D: TRBD2; V: TRBV11-2; size: .; J: TRBJ2-5; CDR3: CASSTRGVSQETQYF; DNA: TGTGCCAGCAGCACCCGGGGGGTTTCCCAAGAGACCCAGTACTTC
D: .; V: TRBV5-1; size: .; J: TRBJ1-2; CDR3: CASSINVRGSAYGYTF; DNA: TGCGCCAGCAGCATTAACGTCAGGGGATCGGCCTATGGCTACACCTTC
D: .; V: TRBV10-3; size: .; J: TRBJ1-3; CDR3: CAIREGSGNTIYF; DNA: TGTGCCATCAGAGAGGGCTCTGGAAACACCATATATTTT
D: .; V: TRBV15; size: once; J: TRBJ2-7; CDR3: CATSRGGSPAYEQYF; DNA: TGTGCCACCAGCAGAGGTGGCAGCCCAGCCTACGAGCAGTACTTC
D: TRBD1; V: TRBV11-2; size: .; J: TRBJ1-2; CDR3: CASSLEDGTAGYTF; DNA: TGTGCCAGCAGCTTAGAGGATGGGACAGCTGGCTACACCTTC
D: .; V: TRBV7-8; size: .; J: TRBJ2-7; CDR3: CASSFSGYHEQYF; DNA: TGTGCCAGCAGCTTTTCCGGCTACCACGAGCAGTACTTC
D: .; V: TRBV6-6; size: .; J: TRBJ1-2; CDR3: CASSYEGVYRGYTF; DNA: TGTGCCAGCAGTTATGAGGGGGTGTATAGGGGCTACACCTTC
D: .; V: TRBV18; size: once; J: TRBJ1-4; CDR3: CASSLSIATNEKLFF; DNA: TGTGCCAGCAGTTTATCAATAGCAACTAATGAAAAACTGTTTTTT
D: TRBD1; V: TRBV27; size: .; J: TRBJ1-5; CDR3: CASSAEGAGNQPQHF; DNA: TGTGCCAGCAGTGCAGAGGGGGCAGGTAATCAGCCCCAGCATTTT
D: .; V: TRBV6-1; size: .; J: TRBJ1-3; CDR3: CASSASPISGNTIYF; DNA: TGTGCCAGCAGTGCGTCCCCGATCTCTGGAAACACCATATATTTT
D: TRBD2; V: TRBV5-1; size: .; J: TRBJ2-7; CDR3: CASSLEGGAGVDEQYF; DNA: TGCGCCAGCAGCTTGGAGGGAGGAGCGGGGGTCGACGAGCAGTACTTC
D: TRBD1; V: TRBV11-2; size: once; J: TRBJ2-7; CDR3: CASSPGTGGVRNEQYF; DNA: TGTGCCAGCAGCCCCGGGACAGGGGGCGTCAGGAACGAGCAGTACTTC
D: .; V: TRBV25-1; size: .; J: TRBJ1-4; CDR3: CASSESLEANEKLFF; DNA: TGTGCCAGCAGTGAATCCCTGGAAGCAAATGAAAAACTGTTTTTT
D: .; V: TRBV27; size: .; J: TRBJ2-7; CDR3: CASSPPGSLSYEQYF; DNA: TGTGCCAGCAGTCCCCCGGGGTCCCTCTCCTACGAGCAGTACTTC
D: .; V: TRBV6-5; size: .; J: TRBJ2-3; CDR3: CASRRTEDTQYF; DNA: TGTGCCAGCCGCAGGACAGAAGATACGCAGTATTTT
D: .; V: TRBV6-6; size: .; J: TRBJ1-1; CDR3: CASSTQGMGTEAFF; DNA: TGTGCCAGCAGTACTCAGGGTATGGGCACTGAAGCTTTCTTT
D: TRBD2; V: TRBV11-2; size: .; J: TRBJ2-2; CDR3: CASSSGGGNTGELFF; DNA: TGTGCCAGCAGCTCCGGGGGGGGGAACACCGGGGAGCTGTTTTTT
D: TRBD1; V: TRBV12-5; size: few; J: TRBJ2-1; CDR3: CASGAGTGINEQFF; DNA: TGTGCTAGTGGTGCCGGGACAGGAATCAATGAGCAGTTCTTC
D: TRBD2; V: TRBV4-1; size: .; J: TRBJ2-7; CDR3: CASSQAGLASYEQYF; DNA: TGCGCCAGCAGCCAAGCGGGACTAGCGTCCTACGAGCAGTACTTC
D: .; V: TRBV7-2; size: .; J: TRBJ1-2; CDR3: CASSLIGPNYGYTF; DNA: TGTGCCAGCAGCTTAATTGGCCCGAACTATGGCTACACCTTC
D: TRBD2; V: TRBV29-1; size: .; J: TRBJ2-3; CDR3: CSVATSGETDTQYF; DNA: TGCAGCGTTGCGACTAGCGGGGAGACAGATACGCAGTATTTT
D: TRBD1; V: TRBV27; size: .; J: TRBJ2-1; CDR3: CASSPHDRGLIGQFF; DNA: TGTGCCAGCAGTCCCCACGACAGGGGGCTCATCGGGCAGTTCTTC
D: TRBD1; V: TRBV9; size: once; J: TRBJ1-2; CDR3: CASSAGTGFGYTF; DNA: TGTGCCAGCAGCGCAGGGACAGGGTTTGGCTACACCTTC
D: .; V: TRBV5-5; size: .; J: TRBJ2-1; CDR3: CASSSGRVSYNEQFF; DNA: TGTGCCAGCAGCTCCGGACGGGTCTCCTACAATGAGCAGTTCTTC
D: .; V: TRBV25-1; size: .; J: TRBJ1-1; CDR3: CASRLSNTEAFF; DNA: TGTGCCAGCAGGCTAAGCAACACTGAAGCTTTCTTT
D: .; V: TRBV18; size: .; J: TRBJ2-7; CDR3: CASSPISGARDEQYF; DNA: TGTGCCAGCTCACCTATCTCAGGGGCGCGTGACGAGCAGTACTTC
D: .; V: TRBV7-6; size: .; J: TRBJ2-1; CDR3: CASSLVTETGYNEQFF; DNA: TGTGCCAGCAGCTTAGTGACAGAGACAGGTTACAATGAGCAGTTCTTC
D: TRBD2; V: TRBV6-5; size: .; J: TRBJ2-7; CDR3: CASSSAPSRGYEQYF; DNA: TGTGCCAGCAGCTCTGCCCCTTCGCGGGGGTACGAGCAGTACTTC
D: TRBD1; V: TRBV2; size: .; J: TRBJ1-6; CDR3: CASSRGQGYSPLHF; DNA: TGTGCCAGCAGTAGAGGACAGGGTTATTCACCCCTCCACTTT
D: .; V: TRBV5-1; size: .; J: TRBJ2-7; CDR3: CASSSSAGAGEQYF; DNA: TGCGCCAGCAGCTCATCGGCCGGAGCGGGCGAGCAGTACTTC
D: .; V: TRBV12-1; size: .; J: TRBJ1-5; CDR3: CASSWWGTGQGNSNQPQHF; DNA: TGTGCCAGCAGCTGGTGGGGAACAGGACAAGGGAATAGCAATCAGCCCCAGCATTTT